This is a list of T cell receptor beta chains from one sample in a study of blood T cell repertoires in COVID-19. Method: immunoSEQ multiplex PCR; TCRdb's copy keeps in-frame clones and lacks some. Of 120,000 to 150,000 clones listed, roughly 80% are singletons. The material sequenced was peripheral blood. These receptors all come from a human donor in a cohort sampled during active COVID-19. CDR3s include the opening cysteine and the closing phenylalanine or tryptophan. Each record gives: clone size, V gene, CDR3 protein. Rows give clone size only sometimes, using once, few, many, or a class for an expanded clone.

many | TRBV5-4 | CASSADRGRQETQYF
NA | TRBV4-1 | CASRGENTGELFF
NA | TRBV5-5 | CASSSLSGQGNTEAFF
NA | TRBV9 | CASSVGRQGIGRETQYF
few | TRBV5-1 | CASSLRDTNTGELFF
NA | TRBV19 | CASSKYRERYEQYF
NA | TRBV4-1 | CASSLAGTEAFF
once | TRBV12-2 | CASRLSRNQRGCLQETQYF
NA | TRBV5-5 | CASSLKPGQGASYEQYF
NA | TRBV2 | CASSGVGRGEAFF
NA | TRBV6-2/TRBV6-3 | CASSRTGGFQPQHF
NA | TRBV19 | CASIRGSVSSGELFF
NA | TRBV19 | CASSPTSGAQTQYF
NA | TRBV3-1/TRBV3-2 | CASSQDRSGGGSTDTQYF
NA | TRBV13 | CASSEVGSETDTQYF
NA | TRBV10-3 | CAISAADYNEQFF
NA | TRBV5-1 | CASSLDGEGNEQFF
NA | TRBV5-1 | CASSLEGHPENEQFF
NA | TRBV6-5 | CASRTEAYTEQYF
NA | TRBV4-2 | CASSQDRLAGGFSSTDTQYF
NA | TRBV7-2 | CASSSISGGAVDTQYF
NA | TRBV28 | CASSWITGAPSNYGYTF
NA | TRBV14 | CASSQDLSGSETQYF
NA | TRBV6-5 | CASSSRDSNYGYTF
NA | TRBV7-3 | CASSKSQGITEAFF
NA | TRBV19 | CASTTTGIDKGYTF
once | TRBV5-4 | CASSFGDRGPYEQYF
NA | TRBV6-2/TRBV6-3 | CASSPPPGDNQPQHF
once | TRBV5-1 | CASSLVANYEQYF
NA | TRBV5-5 | CASTLRIQGMNYGYTF
NA | TRBV14 | CASSQYMEYGTEAFF
NA | TRBV7-2 | CASSLVGLYTDTQYF
NA | TRBV2 | CASRSRGFEGNTIYF
few | TRBV5-1 | CASSLGAGTGNEQYF
NA | TRBV9 | CASSEGRVINQPQHF